This T cell receptor beta chain was recovered during a study of cytomegalovirus exposure and HLA in healthy donors. Study outcomes and limitations: Researchers had no immune exposure information except CMV serostatus available.

Trimming removed 7 bases from V and 9 bases from J; junction bases left unmatched: 9. CDR1 and CDR2 from the germline V gene are SNHLY and FYNNEI. This CDR3 has 14 amino acids. The PCR used 60 Vbeta and 13 Jbeta primers. The table came from immunoSEQ multiplex PCR; TCRdb's copy has only in-frame clones and leaves some out. With about 130,000 clones in the sample, the ten largest clones hold around 2.2%. On this clone itself: Its cognate antigen is unknown.

Specimen: PBMCs. The V and J genes are TRBV2 and TRBJ1-6, with TRBD1 matching 7 bases. This clonotype was sampled from a man in his forties in good health and CMV-seronegative. CDR3: CASNNRDSGSPLHF. The CDR3 DNA follows: TGTGCCAGCAACAACCGGGACAGTGGTTCACCCCTCCACTTT. Using reference TRBV2 and TRBJ1-6 for the parts outside the CDR3, the full variable domain is EPEVTQTPSHQVTQMGQEVILRCVPISNHLYFYWYRQILGQKVEFLVSFYNNEISEKSEIFDDQFSVERPDGSNFTLKIRSTKLEDSAMYFCASNNRDSGSPLHFGNGTRLTVT.